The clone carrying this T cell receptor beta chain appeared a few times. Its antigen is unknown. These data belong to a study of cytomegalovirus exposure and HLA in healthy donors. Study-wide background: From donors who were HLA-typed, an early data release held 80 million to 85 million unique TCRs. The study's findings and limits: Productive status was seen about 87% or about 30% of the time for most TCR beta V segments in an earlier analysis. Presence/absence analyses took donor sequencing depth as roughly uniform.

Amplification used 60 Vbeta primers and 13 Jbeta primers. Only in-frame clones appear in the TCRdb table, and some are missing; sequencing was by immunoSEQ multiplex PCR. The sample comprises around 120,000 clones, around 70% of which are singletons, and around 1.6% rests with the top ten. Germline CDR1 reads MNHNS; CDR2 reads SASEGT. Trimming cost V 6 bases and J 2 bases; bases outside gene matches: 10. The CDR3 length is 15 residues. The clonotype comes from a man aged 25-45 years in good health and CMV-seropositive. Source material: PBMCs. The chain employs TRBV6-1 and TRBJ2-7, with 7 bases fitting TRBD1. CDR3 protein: CASSLGQASTYEQYF. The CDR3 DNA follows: TGTGCCAGCAGCCTTGGACAGGCTTCGACCTACGAGCAGTACTTC.